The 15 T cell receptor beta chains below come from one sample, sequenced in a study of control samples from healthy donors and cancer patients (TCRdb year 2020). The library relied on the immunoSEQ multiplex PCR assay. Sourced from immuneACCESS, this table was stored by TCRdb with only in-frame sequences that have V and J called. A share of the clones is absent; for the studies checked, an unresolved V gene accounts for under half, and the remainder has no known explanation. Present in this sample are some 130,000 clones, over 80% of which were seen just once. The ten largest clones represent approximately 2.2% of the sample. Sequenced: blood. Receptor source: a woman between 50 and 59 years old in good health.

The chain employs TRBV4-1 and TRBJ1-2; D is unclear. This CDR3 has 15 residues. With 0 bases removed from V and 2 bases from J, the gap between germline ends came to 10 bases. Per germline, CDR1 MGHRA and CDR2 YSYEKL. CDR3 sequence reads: CASSQDFGGNYGYTF. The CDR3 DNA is TGCGCCAGCAGCCAAGATTTCGGAGGAAACTATGGCTACACCTTC.

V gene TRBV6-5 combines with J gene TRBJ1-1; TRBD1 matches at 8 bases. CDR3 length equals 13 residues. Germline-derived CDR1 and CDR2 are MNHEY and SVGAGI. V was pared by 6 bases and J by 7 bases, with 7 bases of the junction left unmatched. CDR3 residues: CASRPGQGGEAFF. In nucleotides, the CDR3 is TGTGCCAGCAGACCCGGACAGGGTGGTGAAGCTTTCTTT.

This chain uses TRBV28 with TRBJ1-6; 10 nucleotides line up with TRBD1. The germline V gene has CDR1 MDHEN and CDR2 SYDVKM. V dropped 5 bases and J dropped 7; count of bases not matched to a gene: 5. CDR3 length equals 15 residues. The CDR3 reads CASSRQGARNSPLHF. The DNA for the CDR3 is TGTGCCAGCAGTAGACAGGGGGCGAGGAATTCACCCCTCCACTTT.

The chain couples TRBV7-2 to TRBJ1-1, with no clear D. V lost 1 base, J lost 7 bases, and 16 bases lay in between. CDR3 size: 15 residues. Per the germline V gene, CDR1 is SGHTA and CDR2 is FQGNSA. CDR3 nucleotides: TGTGCCAGCAGCTTAGAACCGGGTGCCGGGGTTGAAGCTTTCTTT. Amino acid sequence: CASSLEPGAGVEAFF.

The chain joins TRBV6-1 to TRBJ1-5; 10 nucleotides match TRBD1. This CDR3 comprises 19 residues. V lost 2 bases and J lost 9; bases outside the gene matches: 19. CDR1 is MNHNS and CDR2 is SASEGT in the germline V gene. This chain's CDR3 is CASSESSAGTGDFWAPQHF. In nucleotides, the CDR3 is TGTGCCAGCAGTGAAAGTTCGGCGGGGACAGGGGACTTTTGGGCGCCCCAGCATTTT.

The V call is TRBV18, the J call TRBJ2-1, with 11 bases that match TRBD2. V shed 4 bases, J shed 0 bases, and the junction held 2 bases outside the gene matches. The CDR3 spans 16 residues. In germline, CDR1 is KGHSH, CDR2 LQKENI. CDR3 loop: CASSLTSGVSYNEQFF. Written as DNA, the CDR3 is TGTGCCAGCTCACTGACTAGCGGGGTCTCCTACAATGAGCAGTTCTTC. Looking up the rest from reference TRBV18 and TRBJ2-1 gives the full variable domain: NAGVMQNPRHLVRRRGQEARLRCSPMKGHSHVYWYRQLPEEGLKFMVYLQKENIIDESGMPKERFSAEFPKEGPSILRIQQVVRGDSAAYFCASSLTSGVSYNEQFFGPGTRLTVL.

The CDR3 region has the DNA TGTGCCAGCAGCTCCGGGATGCTTCATGGCTACACCTTC. Residues: CASSSGMLHGYTF. The rearrangement uses TRBV6-6 and TRBJ1-2; D is uncertain. The germline CDR1 and CDR2 sequences are MNHNY and SVGAGI (reference sequence). Trimming cost V 6 bases and J 6 bases, with 14 bases left between them. The CDR3 consists of 13 residues.

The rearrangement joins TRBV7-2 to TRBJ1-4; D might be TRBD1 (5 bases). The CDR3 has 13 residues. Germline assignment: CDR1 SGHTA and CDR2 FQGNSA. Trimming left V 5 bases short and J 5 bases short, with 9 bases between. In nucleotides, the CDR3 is TGTGCCAGCAGCGAGGACAACAATGAAAAACTGTTTTTT. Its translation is CASSEDNNEKLFF.

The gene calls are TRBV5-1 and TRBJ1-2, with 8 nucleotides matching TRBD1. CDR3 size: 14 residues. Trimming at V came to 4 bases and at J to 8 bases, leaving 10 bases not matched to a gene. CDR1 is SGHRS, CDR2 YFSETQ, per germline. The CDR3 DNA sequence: TGCGCCAGCAGCCCCAGTCAGGGGGCGCAAGGCTACACCTTC. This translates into CASSPSQGAQGYTF.

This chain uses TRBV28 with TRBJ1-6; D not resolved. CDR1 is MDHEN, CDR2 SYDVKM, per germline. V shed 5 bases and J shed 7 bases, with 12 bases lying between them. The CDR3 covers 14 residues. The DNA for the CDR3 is TGTGCCAGCAGTCTACACACAGCAAATTCACCCCTCCACTTT. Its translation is CASSLHTANSPLHF.

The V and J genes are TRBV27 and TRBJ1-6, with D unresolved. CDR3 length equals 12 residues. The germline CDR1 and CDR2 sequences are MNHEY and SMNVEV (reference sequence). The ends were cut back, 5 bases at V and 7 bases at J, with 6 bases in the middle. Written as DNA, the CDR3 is TGTGCCAGCAGTACACCCAATTCACCCCTCCACTTT. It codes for CASSTPNSPLHF.

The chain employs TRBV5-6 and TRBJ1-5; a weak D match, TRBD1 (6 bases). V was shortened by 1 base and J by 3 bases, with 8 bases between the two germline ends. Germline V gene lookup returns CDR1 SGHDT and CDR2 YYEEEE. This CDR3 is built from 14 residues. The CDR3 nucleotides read TGTGCCAGCAGCTTGCAGGGGAACAATCAGCCCCAGCATTTT. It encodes CASSLQGNNQPQHF.

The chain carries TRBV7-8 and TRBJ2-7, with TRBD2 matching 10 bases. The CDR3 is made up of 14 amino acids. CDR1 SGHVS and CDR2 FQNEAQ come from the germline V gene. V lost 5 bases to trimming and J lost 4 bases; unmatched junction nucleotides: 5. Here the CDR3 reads CASSRGLASYEQYF. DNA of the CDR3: TGTGCCAGCAGCCGGGGACTAGCGTCTTACGAGCAGTACTTC. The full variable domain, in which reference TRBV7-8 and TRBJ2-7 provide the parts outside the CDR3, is GAGVSQSPRYKVAKRGQDVALRCDPISGHVSLFWYQQALGQGPEFLTYFQNEAQLDKSGLPSDRFFAERPEGSVSTLKIQRTQQEDSAVYLCASSRGLASYEQYFGPGTRLTVT.

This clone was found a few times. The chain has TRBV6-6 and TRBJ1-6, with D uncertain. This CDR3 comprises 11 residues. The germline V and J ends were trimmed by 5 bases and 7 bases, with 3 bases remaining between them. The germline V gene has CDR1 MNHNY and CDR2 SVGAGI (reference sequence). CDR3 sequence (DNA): TGTGCCAGCAGTCTGAATTCACCCCTCCACTTT. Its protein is CASSLNSPLHF.

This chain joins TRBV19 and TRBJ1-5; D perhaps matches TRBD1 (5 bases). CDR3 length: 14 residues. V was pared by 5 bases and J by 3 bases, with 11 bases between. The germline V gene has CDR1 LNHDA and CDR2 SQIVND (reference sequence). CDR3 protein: CASSPEGYNQPQHF. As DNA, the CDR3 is TGTGCCAGTAGTCCCGAGGGGTACAATCAGCCCCAGCATTTT.